This T cell receptor beta chain was documented in a study of identical twins. Template switching added a universal primer binding site, and final cDNA carried unique molecular identifiers. TCRdb used MiXCR to reprocess the 5' RACE reads, holding one entry per CDR3 protein. The profile shows 1,800,000 or so distinct CDR3 sequences, about 32% of them singletons. Germline-derived CDR1 and CDR2 are MNHEY and SVGAGI. With V trimmed by 2 bases and J by 7 bases, 13 bases remained unmatched. This CDR3 has 16 amino acids. General study findings and limits: There was an excess of low generation probability in the out-of-frame alpha sequences that twins shared. Models, which agreed with sharing between unrelated individuals, nonetheless underestimated the out-of-frame TCR alpha sharing seen in monozygotic twins.

Note on this clonotype: What it binds is unknown.

The chain couples TRBV6-5 to TRBJ2-7; 8 bases are shared with TRBD2. This receptor was taken from a newborn girl in good health. Sequences were obtained from cord blood. The DNA for the CDR3 is TGTGCCAGCAGTTACGGAGCGGGAGAGATTAAGCATGAGCAGTACTTC. Amino acid sequence: CASSYGAGEIKHEQYF.